A single sample gave rise to the 3 T cell receptor beta chains below, sequenced in a study of CD8 T cells in ankylosing spondylitis. One entry per CDR3 protein, called by TCRdb with MiXCR from the 5' RACE reads. The sample shows about 360,000 distinct CDR3 sequences, 20% to 25% of them seen only once. Sequencing input: blood, either unsorted or a sorted T cell fraction (not recorded which). The receptor set was obtained from a male donor with ankylosing spondylitis or in good health (not recorded which).

This clonotype was counted a few times. The chain joins TRBV20-1 to TRBJ2-7, with 8 bases fitting TRBD1. The V segment lost 3 bases and the J segment 4 bases; nucleotides outside the gene matches: 11. CDR3 length equals 15 residues. The germline CDR1 and CDR2 sequences are DFQATT and SNEGSKA (reference sequence). The CDR3 nucleotides read TGCAGTGCTAGGGGGACGACAGGGGTGGTTTACGAGCAGTACTTC. This translates into CSARGTTGVVYEQYF.

This sequence joins TRBV11-2 and TRBJ1-1; 7 nucleotides match TRBD1. Trimming took 5 bases from V and 8 from J; bases not matched to a gene: 8. The CDR3 sequence is 13 residues long. Germline V gene sequence: CDR1 SGHAT, CDR2 FQNNGV. The CDR3 loop reads CASSRDRVDEAFF. In DNA, the CDR3 is TGTGCCAGCAGCCGTGACAGGGTTGACGAAGCTTTCTTT.

This clonotype was detected only a few times. The chain recombines TRBV6-6 with TRBJ2-7, with no clear D. CDR1 and CDR2 (germline): MNHNY, SVGAGI (reference sequence). Between the trimmed V and J ends, which lost 0 bases and 6 bases, there was a span of 6 bases. The CDR3 has 12 residues. This CDR3 reads CASSYSPAEQYF. The CDR3 nucleotides read TGTGCCAGCAGTTACTCGCCGGCCGAGCAGTACTTC.